The clone carrying this T cell receptor (beta chain) has only a few counts. Authors' data handling: Reference gene primer amplification in the assay estimated nucleated cell counts. Assay: immunoSEQ multiplex PCR; the TCRdb copy retains only in-frame clones and omits some. V and J calls and clone size follow that table, whereas D and trimming were derived from the DNA. The repertoire holds 200,000 to 250,000 clones, approximately 90% seen once, with around 1.2% in the top ten. Germline CDR1 and CDR2: SGHNT and YENEEA. The CDR3 totals 15 residues. After removal of 6 bases from V and 7 bases from J, the junction contained 10 bases not matched to a gene. The sample originates from a study of blood T cell repertoires in COVID-19. Background on the study: The United States, Italy and Spain provided the acute and convalescent COVID-19 samples. T cells, B-cell-depleted T cells, or PBMCs supplied cDNA or gDNA.

This chain uses TRBV11-3 with TRBJ2-2, with TRBD1 matching over 8 bases. Sequenced sample: peripheral blood. This receptor was obtained from a man aged 25 to 40 with acute or convalescent COVID-19. CDR3 loop: CASSPGGPRDGELFF. DNA of the CDR3: TGTGCCAGCAGTCCAGGGGGCCCCCGGGACGGGGAGCTGTTTTTT.